This T cell receptor beta chain was sequenced during a study of CD8 T cells in Susac syndrome. RNA amounts of 0.5 to 1 ug underwent reverse transcription with random hexamers. In TCRdb, the immunoSEQ multiplex PCR reads were re-called with MiXCR into one record per CDR3 protein. The sample has 250,000 to 300,000 distinct CDR3 sequences, around 84% seen once. Relapsing-remitting disease, either stable or active, was present in the multiple sclerosis controls, who were treatment-naive patients. The V end was cut by 1 base, the J end by 2 bases, with 17 bases between. CDR1 LGHDT and CDR2 YNNKEL come from the germline V gene (reference sequence). This CDR3 is 17 amino acids long.

The source is a human donor with multiple sclerosis. The chain recombines TRBV3-1 with TRBJ1-2; D remains ambiguous. Sequences were obtained from CD8+ T cells from PBMCs. CDR3 loop: CASSQGTQPFGNYGYTF. CDR3 nucleotides: TGTGCCAGCAGCCAAGGTACTCAACCTTTTGGAAACTATGGCTACACCTTC.